The rows below give T cell receptor beta chains drawn from one sample of a study of blood T cell repertoires in COVID-19. Assay used: immunoSEQ multiplex PCR; TCRdb lists only in-frame clones, some missing. The sample holds 140,000 to 150,000 clones; roughly 90% are singletons and the top ten take about 2%. The sample comprised peripheral blood. These receptors originate from a man aged 70 or older with acute or convalescent COVID-19. CDR3s include the opening cysteine and the closing phenylalanine or tryptophan. The order of the fields is J gene, D gene, V gene, clone size, CDR3 DNA, CDR3 protein. A D gene is named only where the DNA matches it firmly. Clone size is stated in some rows and not others, as once, few, many or a class when expanded.

TRBJ2-1 | TRBD1 | TRBV5-1 | NA | TGCGCCAGCAGCTTGGTGGGACAGGGTCACAATGAGCAGTTCTTC | CASSLVGQGHNEQFF
TRBJ1-2 | NA | TRBV6-5 | NA | TGTGCCAGCAGTCCCGACAGGCTCTATGGCTACACCTTC | CASSPDRLYGYTF
TRBJ2-7 | NA | TRBV4-1 | NA | TGCGCCAGTAGCTCGGGGGACTTCATTGGCGAGCAGTACTTC | CASSSGDFIGEQYF
TRBJ1-4 | NA | TRBV7-2 | NA | TGTGCCAGCAGCTTTAGGGTGGGGAGTCCTAGGAGAGAAAAACTGTTTTTT | CASSFRVGSPRREKLFF
TRBJ2-3 | NA | TRBV7-2 | NA | TGTGCCAGCGCCAGGGATTCCCGCACAGATACGCAGTATTTT | CASARDSRTDTQYF
TRBJ2-1 | NA | TRBV24-1 | NA | TGTGCCACCAGTGGGCTGCCAGCGCAGCAGTTCTTC | CATSGLPAQQFF
TRBJ1-2 | NA | TRBV7-9 | few | TGTGCCAGCAGCCTTCCCTCGGGAGTTGGCTACACCTTC | CASSLPSGVGYTF
TRBJ1-1 | NA | TRBV5-1 | NA | TGCGCCAGCAGCTGGACCGGGGTCCCGGACACTGAAGCTTTCTTT | CASSWTGVPDTEAFF
TRBJ2-3 | TRBD2 | TRBV30 | NA | TGTGCCAGAACTAGCGGGAGCACAGATACGCAGTATTTT | CARTSGSTDTQYF
TRBJ1-6 | NA | TRBV2 | NA | TGTGCCAGCAGTTCAACCGGGGTTATGAGCTCCTATAATTCACCCCTCCACTTT | CASSSTGVMSSYNSPLHF
TRBJ2-1 | TRBD1 | TRBV6-2/TRBV6-3 | once | TGTGCCAGCAGTCCGGGACAGTACAATGAGCAGTTCTTC | CASSPGQYNEQFF
TRBJ2-7 | TRBD2 | TRBV3-1/TRBV3-2 | NA | TGTGCCAGCAGTCGCTCTACCGGACTAGCGGGGGCGGGCGAGCAGTACTTC | CASSRSTGLAGAGEQYF
TRBJ2-7 | TRBD1 | TRBV12-5 | NA | TGTGCTAGTGGTTTGGCTCAGGGGGCCGGGCAGTACTTC | CASGLAQGAGQYF
TRBJ1-2 | TRBD1 | TRBV4-1 | once | TGCGCCAGCAGCCAAGGACAGGGCCTTAACTATGGCTACACCTTC | CASSQGQGLNYGYTF
TRBJ1-4 | TRBD1 | TRBV27 | NA | TGTGCCAGCAGGTTAACAGGGGGCAATGAAAAACTGTTTTTT | CASRLTGGNEKLFF
TRBJ2-5 | TRBD2 | TRBV2 | NA | TGTGCCAGCAGTGGGGAGCGGGGGGTCCAAGAGACCCAGTACTTC | CASSGERGVQETQYF
TRBJ1-5 | NA | TRBV19 | NA | TGTGCCAGTATGGGAGGGGCCCGACAGCCCCAGCATTTT | CASMGGARQPQHF
TRBJ2-1 | TRBD2 | TRBV27 | NA | TGTGCCAGCAGTTTTCTAGCGGGAGTACCCAATGAGCAGTTCTTC | CASSFLAGVPNEQFF
TRBJ1-2 | NA | TRBV29-1 | NA | TGCAGCGTTGGCCGGAGCTCTTATGGCTACACCTTC | CSVGRSSYGYTF
TRBJ2-2 | NA | TRBV5-1 | NA | TGCGCCAGCAGCTCCCTATCCGGGAACACCGGGGAGCTGTTTTTT | CASSSLSGNTGELFF
TRBJ2-3 | TRBD2 | TRBV7-2 | NA | TGTGCCAGCAGCACGAGCGGGAGAAGTAGGACAGATACGCAGTATTTT | CASSTSGRSRTDTQYF
TRBJ2-7 | NA | TRBV7-8 | few | TGTGCCAGCAGCCACGAGGGGCGGGGCTACGAGCAGTACTTC | CASSHEGRGYEQYF